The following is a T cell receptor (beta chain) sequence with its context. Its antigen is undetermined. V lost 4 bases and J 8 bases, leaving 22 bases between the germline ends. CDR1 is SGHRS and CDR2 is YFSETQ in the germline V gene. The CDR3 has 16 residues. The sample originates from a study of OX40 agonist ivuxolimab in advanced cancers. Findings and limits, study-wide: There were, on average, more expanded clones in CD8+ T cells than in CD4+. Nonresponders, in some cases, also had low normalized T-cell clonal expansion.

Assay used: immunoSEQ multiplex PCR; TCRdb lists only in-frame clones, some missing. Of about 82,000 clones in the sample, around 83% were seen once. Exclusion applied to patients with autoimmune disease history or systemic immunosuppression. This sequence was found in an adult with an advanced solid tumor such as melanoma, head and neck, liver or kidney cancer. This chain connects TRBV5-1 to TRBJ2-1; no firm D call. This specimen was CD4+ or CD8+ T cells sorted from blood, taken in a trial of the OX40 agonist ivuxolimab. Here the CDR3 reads CASSPDEATPTDEQFF. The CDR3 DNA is TGCGCCAGCAGCCCCGACGAGGCGACTCCTACCGATGAGCAGTTCTTC.